This T cell receptor (beta chain) was sequenced in a study of blood T cell repertoires in COVID-19. In the study overall: Specimens from acute and convalescent COVID-19 originated in the United States, Italy and Spain. T cells, B-cell-depleted T cells, or PBMCs supplied cDNA or gDNA.

V was shortened by 5 bases and J by 0 bases, with 14 bases between the two germline ends. CDR1 and CDR2 (germline): SGHVS, FNYEAQ. This CDR3 is built from 16 residues. Authors' data handling: Amplification from reference gene primers served as the basis for estimated nucleated cell counts. Repertoires were generated with immunoSEQ multiplex PCR, while TCRdb's copy carries only in-frame clones and drops some. V and J calls plus clone size are reproduced from that table; the DNA served to infer D and trimming. The sample includes fewer than 200,000 clones, roughly 84% of them seen just once. The chain couples TRBV7-6 to TRBJ2-1; D possibly corresponds to TRBD2 (6 bases). What was sequenced was peripheral blood. The sequence was obtained from a man aged 35 to 55 with acute or convalescent COVID-19. Here the CDR3 reads CASSPGLFSSYNEQFF. The CDR3 DNA sequence: TGTGCCAGCAGCCCGGGACTTTTCAGCTCCTACAATGAGCAGTTCTTC.